This T cell receptor beta chain was profiled in a study of graft-versus-host responses after intestinal transplantation. Study background: Grafts that recipients had were multivisceral, liver-intestinal, or isolated intestinal transplants. Recipients across the board were started on anti-thymocyte globulin induction, then kept on tacrolimus and steroids for around three years.

Broader study findings: Subjects displaying graft-donor T cell macrochimerism possessed elevated graft-versus-host to host-versus-graft clonal ratios inside allografts. Early post-transplant HvG declines showed an association with peak circulating GvH clone levels.

Sequencing was performed with immunoSEQ multiplex PCR; in TCRdb, only in-frame clones are kept and a portion is missing. The profile shows more than 95,000 clones, 75% to 95% of them singletons. About this clone itself: The antigen remains undetermined.

The CDR3 consists of 14 residues. Unmatched junction bases numbered 1, after V lost 4 bases and J lost 6 bases. The germline gives CDR1 MNHNS, CDR2 SASEGT. The sequence came from a human donor who received an intestinal transplant. This chain links TRBV6-1 with TRBJ2-3; the match to TRBD2 covers 13 bases. The sample in question was unstimulated CD4+ T cells sorted from spleen or lymph node cells, obtained before intestinal transplant. Here the CDR3 DNA reads TGTGCCAGCAGTGCACTAGCGGGAGGGGATACGCAGTATTTT. This codes for CASSALAGGDTQYF.